The TCR beta chain under discussion was sequenced for a study of blood T cell repertoires in COVID-19 (dated by TCRdb to about 2020). About the investigation overall: Samples from collaborators originated in the United States, Italy and Spain and spanned both the acute and convalescent phases of COVID-19. The samples were drawn from the first 160 participants of the ongoing ImmuneRACE study and from over 950 subjects provided by 6 global collaborators. The material from the prospective study consisted of cDNA or gDNA derived from T cells, B-cell-depleted T cells, or PBMCs. A freely available public database, intended as a resource for researchers studying the immune response to SARS-CoV-2, is where the repertoires were released. Nearly every sample came with metadata listing a de-identified subject ID, COVID-19 status, age in years and sex. HLA class I and class II types, where available, came from metadata supplied by the sample provider rather than from assay-based typing. Subjects who had been exposed to COVID-19, were actively infected with it, or had recovered from it provided the deeply sampled blood TCRbeta repertoires that made up the dataset. The study at large found these results: How much clinical and demographic metadata was included differed by source and by participant, and the metadata was provided uncurated.

The immunoSEQ Assay, a bias-controlled multiplex PCR, was used to amplify TCRbeta CDR3 regions from genomic DNA. From the authors' description of their analysis: Nucleated cell counts per sample were estimated from amplification of reference gene primers within the assay. Sequence reads were collapsed and filtered to measure the absolute abundance of every unique TCRbeta CDR3 rearrangement. For each sample, productive Simpson clonality was calculated by taking the square root of Simpson's diversity index across productive rearrangements. In its TCRdb copy, this immuneACCESS table keeps in-frame sequences only and misses some clones. Where compared with another copy, unresolved V genes explain less than half of these, and the others have no known cause. The V and J calls and clone size are taken from that table; D and trimming were inferred from the DNA. The sample table shows over 100,000 clones, and 85% to 90% are seen once. The ten largest make up around 1.1% of the sample.

Each collaborating institution followed its own protocols to collect whole blood in K2EDTA tubes. For TCRbeta analysis, collaborators shipped samples as frozen whole blood, isolated PBMCs, or DNA extracted from either of those sample types. With regard to this clone: Which antigen it targets is not known. Base quality data are lacking; no much larger clone is found one base away.

Sequencing input: peripheral blood. This TCR came from a human donor in a cohort sampled during active COVID-19.

The CDR3 reads as follows: CASRAMGTTEAFF. The nucleotide sequence reads TGTGCCAGTAGGGCAATGGGGACAACTGAAGCTTTCTTT. The rearranged segments are TRBV19 and TRBJ1-1; TRBD1 could be the D gene, as 6 bases match. Relative to germline, V is 6 bases shorter and J is 5 bases shorter, with 13 bases between their ends. CDR1 is given as LNHDA and CDR2 as SQIVND, both from the germline V gene (reference sequence). The cysteine opens and the phenylalanine closes a CDR3 of 13 amino acids. Only the CDR3 DNA is retained, 39 bases long and in frame from the first base.